A selection of T cell receptor beta chains follows, all from one sample in a study of T-cell reconstitution after alpha-beta-depleted transplantation in children. TCRdb reprocessed the PCR reads with MiXCR, giving one entry per CDR3 protein. The sample has hundreds of thousands of distinct CDR3 sequences, 13% seen once. The sequences come from PBMCs, mostly from graft donor cells, collected 360 days after TCRalphabeta/CD19-depleted stem cell transplant. Receptor source: a male patient aged 10 to 17 who had a stem cell transplant for acute myeloid leukemia, so the T cells may come from the graft donor. CDR3s include the opening cysteine and the closing phenylalanine or tryptophan. Fields, in order: J gene, V gene, clone size, D gene, CDR3 protein, CDR3 DNA. The D gene is left open where the match is weak. The size of a clone is reported for some rows only, either as once, few or many, or as a class for expanded clones.

>TRBJ1-5|TRBV20-1|NA|NA
CSAKKEWRQPQHF
TGCAGTGCTAAAAAGGAGTGGCGTCAGCCCCAGCATTTT
>TRBJ2-2|TRBV4-3|NA|NA
CASSPSALSNTGELFF
TGCGCCAGCAGCCCCAGTGCACTCTCGAACACCGGGGAGCTGTTTTTT
>TRBJ1-1|TRBV28|NA|NA
CASSSFPRGTTEAFF
TGTGCCAGCAGTTCCTTCCCTCGGGGGACGACTGAAGCTTTCTTT
>TRBJ2-1|TRBV29-1|NA|NA
CSPLTGREGEQFF
TGCAGCCCATTAACAGGACGAGAGGGTGAGCAGTTCTTC
>TRBJ1-3|TRBV20-1|NA|TRBD1
CSARDRDREFFGNTIYF
TGCAGTGCTAGAGATCGGGACAGGGAGTTTTTTGGAAACACCATATATTTT
>TRBJ2-1|TRBV11-3|NA|NA
CASSFPGVNNEQFF
TGTGCCAGCAGCTTTCCGGGGGTAAACAATGAGCAGTTCTTC
>TRBJ2-3|TRBV20-1|NA|NA
CSASGSDDTQYF
TGCAGTGCTAGCGGGAGTGATGATACGCAGTATTTT
>TRBJ2-7|TRBV7-9|few|TRBD1
CASTFRRGTGVPYEQYF
TGTGCCAGCACTTTTCGGCGCGGGACAGGGGTCCCCTACGAGCAGTACTTC
>TRBJ2-1|TRBV20-1|few|TRBD2
CSARSPGLADNEQFF
TGCAGTGCTAGATCGCCGGGACTAGCGGACAATGAGCAGTTCTTC
>TRBJ2-2|TRBV19|NA|TRBD1
CASSTGQAGAGELFF
TGTGCCAGTAGTACCGGACAGGCTGGGGCCGGGGAGCTGTTTTTT
>TRBJ2-6|TRBV29-1|NA|NA
CSLWWYSGANVLTF
TGCAGCCTTTGGTGGTACTCTGGGGCCAACGTCCTGACTTTC
>TRBJ2-5|TRBV16|many|TRBD1
CASSQWAGGAKTQYF
TGTGCCAGCAGCCAATGGGCAGGGGGCGCGAAGACCCAGTACTTC
>TRBJ2-7|TRBV4-2|NA|NA
CAMGTTVLYEQYF
TGTGCCATGGGCACAACAGTCCTCTACGAGCAGTACTTC
>TRBJ2-7|TRBV7-6|NA|TRBD1
CASSLVGQGPGSYEQYF
TGTGCCAGCAGCTTAGTGGGACAGGGACCGGGATCCTACGAGCAGTACTTC
>TRBJ2-3|TRBV7-3|few|NA
CASSLLGNVGTDTQYF
TGTGCCAGCAGCTTATTAGGAAACGTCGGGACAGATACGCAGTATTTT
>TRBJ2-7|TRBV3-1|NA|TRBD2
CASSQESSREALHEQYF
TGTGCCAGCAGCCAAGAATCGTCCCGGGAGGCGCTCCACGAGCAGTACTTC
>TRBJ2-7|TRBV6-5|NA|TRBD2
CASSYSGLAGDLSF
TGTGCCAGCAGTTACTCCGGACTAGCGGGAGACTTATCCTTC
>TRBJ2-7|TRBV12-3/TRBV12-4|few|TRBD2
CASSFLASGSYEQYF
TGTGCCAGCAGTTTCTTGGCTAGCGGCTCCTACGAGCAGTACTTC
>TRBJ2-1|TRBV20-1|NA|TRBD2
CGLAGVHNEQFF
TGCGGGCTAGCGGGAGTCCACAATGAGCAGTTCTTC
>TRBJ1-2|TRBV25-1|NA|NA
CASSGGLYGYTF
TGTGCCAGCAGTGGAGGACTCTATGGCTACACCTTC
>TRBJ2-7|TRBV11-2|many|NA
CASSLGQFKAYEQYF
TGTGCCAGCAGCTTAGGACAGTTTAAAGCCTACGAGCAGTACTTC
>TRBJ2-2|TRBV19|NA|TRBD1
CASVTGTANTGELFF
TGTGCCAGTGTTACCGGGACAGCGAACACCGGGGAGCTGTTTTTT
>TRBJ1-2|TRBV28|NA|NA
CASTQGSSNYGYTF
TGTGCCAGCACCCAGGGGTCCAGTAACTATGGCTACACCTTC
>TRBJ1-3|TRBV4-2|many|NA
CASSQGSGNTIYF
TGTGCCAGCAGCCAAGGGTCTGGAAACACCATATATTTT
>TRBJ2-2|TRBV5-1|NA|NA
CASSLALWGGTGELFF
TGCGCCAGCAGCTTGGCCCTGTGGGGAGGCACCGGGGAGCTGTTTTTT
>TRBJ2-1|TRBV20-1|few|TRBD2
CSARETSGRQFF
TGCAGTGCTAGAGAGACTAGCGGGCGTCAGTTCTTC
>TRBJ2-7|TRBV12-5|NA|TRBD2
CASGLGTSGRLEEQYF
TGTGCTAGTGGTTTGGGAACTAGCGGACGGCTAGAGGAGCAGTACTTC
>TRBJ2-7|TRBV12-3/TRBV12-4|few|NA
CASSLRGSSPYEQYF
TGTGCCAGCAGTTTAAGGGGGTCATCCCCCTACGAGCAGTACTTC
>TRBJ2-3|TRBV3-1|NA|NA
CASSHNPDFPSTDTQYF
TGTGCCAGCAGCCACAACCCGGACTTTCCTAGCACAGATACGCAGTATTTT